The clone carrying this T cell receptor beta chain was recorded many times. What it binds is not known. The study excluded patients with uncontrolled infection, other autoimmune disease, pregnancy or lactation. Every diagnosis used clinical symptoms, serum thyroxine and TRAb, thyroid ultrasound and orbital computed tomography. This record belongs to a study of T cells in Graves' hyperthyroidism and ophthalmopathy. Broader study findings: The model predicted ophthalmopathy a median roughly six months before onset. Blood shared most expanded thyroid clonotypes above 0.001.

RNA transcripts served as the template for amplifying TCR beta CDR3 regions. HTBI primers were employed in a first-round RT-PCR of the TCR CDR3. In TCRdb, the multiplex PCR reads were re-called with MiXCR into one record per CDR3 protein. The table lists hundreds of thousands of distinct CDR3 sequences, around 15% of them singletons. Looked up from germline, CDR1 is ENHRY and CDR2 is SYGVKD. CDR3 size: 16 residues. V was trimmed by 11 bases and J by 2 bases, leaving 21 bases between them. Specimen: blood. This chain uses TRBV10-3 with TRBJ2-2; D remains ambiguous. This TCR came from a woman in her thirties or forties with Graves' ophthalmopathy. CDR3 nucleotide sequence: TGTGCCGTCACGGCCGGAGTACCATTAAACACCGGGGAGCTGTTTTTT. Protein: CAVTAGVPLNTGELFF.